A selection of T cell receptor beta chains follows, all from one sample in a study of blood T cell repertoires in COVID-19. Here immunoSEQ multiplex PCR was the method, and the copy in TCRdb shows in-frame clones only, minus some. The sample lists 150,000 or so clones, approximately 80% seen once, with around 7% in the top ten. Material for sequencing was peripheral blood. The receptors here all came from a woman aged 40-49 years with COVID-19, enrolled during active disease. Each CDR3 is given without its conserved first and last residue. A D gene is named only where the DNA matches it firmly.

CDR3 protein: ASSLEDYRNEQF
J gene: TRBJ2-1
V gene: TRBV5-8
D gene: -

CDR3 protein: ASSEIRTGNQPQH
J gene: TRBJ1-5
V gene: TRBV2
D gene: -

CDR3 protein: ASSIGGANNEQF
J gene: TRBJ2-1
V gene: TRBV19
D gene: -

CDR3 protein: ASGLLGGYHNEQF
J gene: TRBJ2-1
V gene: TRBV12-5
D gene: TRBD2

CDR3 protein: ASSQGGVGTDTQY
J gene: TRBJ2-3
V gene: TRBV4-1
D gene: -

CDR3 protein: ASSISGGRASNEQF
J gene: TRBJ2-1
V gene: TRBV19
D gene: TRBD2

CDR3 protein: ASSLRHYEQY
J gene: TRBJ2-7
V gene: TRBV2
D gene: -

CDR3 protein: ASSPAGIGTDTQY
J gene: TRBJ2-3
V gene: TRBV7-3
D gene: TRBD2

CDR3 protein: SDFNTEAF
J gene: TRBJ1-1
V gene: TRBV29-1
D gene: -

CDR3 protein: ASSSPTGTNTGELF
J gene: TRBJ2-2
V gene: TRBV28
D gene: -

CDR3 protein: ASSAGGRGQNRGYT
J gene: TRBJ1-2
V gene: TRBV4-1
D gene: TRBD1

CDR3 protein: ASSRTLTGTGFADTQY
J gene: TRBJ2-3
V gene: TRBV5-1
D gene: TRBD1

CDR3 protein: ASSTPDRALVEQY
J gene: TRBJ2-7
V gene: TRBV28
D gene: TRBD1

CDR3 protein: ASGSGTYSPLH
J gene: TRBJ1-6
V gene: TRBV6-5
D gene: -

CDR3 protein: ASSSARQGGDLTGELF
J gene: TRBJ2-2
V gene: TRBV5-1
D gene: TRBD2

CDR3 protein: ASSLVNSPNYGYT
J gene: TRBJ1-2
V gene: TRBV7-2
D gene: -

CDR3 protein: ASSIRTSGEQF
J gene: TRBJ2-1
V gene: TRBV19
D gene: -

CDR3 protein: ASSTHRTGGNGQH
J gene: TRBJ1-5
V gene: TRBV19
D gene: TRBD1

CDR3 protein: ATGQGPTPPEAF
J gene: TRBJ1-1
V gene: TRBV19
D gene: TRBD1

CDR3 protein: AISGQGNTEAF
J gene: TRBJ1-1
V gene: TRBV10-3
D gene: TRBD1

CDR3 protein: ASSSDRPSNTGELF
J gene: TRBJ2-2
V gene: TRBV7-3
D gene: -

CDR3 protein: ASSADRFSPLH
J gene: TRBJ1-6
V gene: TRBV5-4
D gene: -

CDR3 protein: ASSLGIKPQH
J gene: TRBJ1-5
V gene: TRBV19
D gene: -

CDR3 protein: ARRPGGRETQY
J gene: TRBJ2-5
V gene: TRBV9
D gene: -

CDR3 protein: ASSGGTTFGYGYT
J gene: TRBJ1-2
V gene: TRBV28
D gene: -